A selection of T cell receptor beta chains follows, all from one sample in a study of T cell changes during pregnancy in multiple sclerosis. Sequencing was performed with immunoSEQ multiplex PCR; in TCRdb, only in-frame clones are kept and a portion is missing. This repertoire shows 45,000 to 65,000 clones, approximately 90% found once; its top ten account for over 0.55%. The sequences come from CD4+ T cells from peripheral blood mononuclear cells, collected after pregnancy. These receptors came from a female donor with multiple sclerosis, enrolled in a pregnancy study. The CDR3 runs from the conserved cysteine through the conserved F or W. D genes are given only for firm matches. Only some rows state a clone size, as once, few, many or a class for expanded clones.

abundance: NA; v_gene: TRBV5-5; d_gene: NA; j_gene: TRBJ1-5; CDR3aa: CASSLGQEIFSNQPQHF; CDR3nt: TGTGCCAGCAGCTTGGGACAGGAGATATTTAGCAATCAGCCCCAGCATTTT
abundance: NA; v_gene: TRBV15; d_gene: TRBD1; j_gene: TRBJ2-2; CDR3aa: CATSRVGDRANTGELFF; CDR3nt: TGTGCCACCAGCAGAGTTGGGGACAGGGCGAACACCGGGGAGCTGTTTTTT
abundance: once; v_gene: TRBV19; d_gene: TRBD1; j_gene: TRBJ2-5; CDR3aa: CASSIGQGRGYQETQYF; CDR3nt: TGTGCCAGTAGTATTGGACAGGGCCGGGGGTACCAAGAGACCCAGTACTTC
abundance: NA; v_gene: TRBV29-1; d_gene: NA; j_gene: TRBJ2-5; CDR3aa: CSVDGSAEDLETQYF; CDR3nt: TGCAGCGTTGATGGGTCTGCGGAGGACCTCGAGACCCAGTACTTC
abundance: NA; v_gene: TRBV18; d_gene: NA; j_gene: TRBJ2-1; CDR3aa: CASSIKQAGPYNEQFF; CDR3nt: TGTGCCAGCTCAATTAAGCAGGCGGGACCCTACAATGAGCAGTTCTTC
abundance: NA; v_gene: TRBV27; d_gene: TRBD1; j_gene: TRBJ1-1; CDR3aa: CASLSSGTVNTEAFF; CDR3nt: TGTGCCAGCCTAAGCTCCGGGACAGTGAACACTGAAGCTTTCTTT
abundance: NA; v_gene: TRBV7-2; d_gene: TRBD2; j_gene: TRBJ2-3; CDR3aa: CASSPGLAGSEQYF; CDR3nt: TGTGCCAGCAGCCCGGGACTAGCAGGATCAGAGCAGTATTTT
abundance: NA; v_gene: TRBV11-3; d_gene: TRBD2; j_gene: TRBJ2-2; CDR3aa: CASSSLTPREGLTGELFF; CDR3nt: TGTGCCAGCAGCTCCCTCACCCCTCGGGAGGGCCTTACCGGGGAGCTGTTTTTT
abundance: NA; v_gene: TRBV2; d_gene: TRBD2; j_gene: TRBJ2-3; CDR3aa: CASRKPGLVSTDTQYF; CDR3nt: TGTGCCAGCAGGAAACCGGGACTAGTATCCACAGATACGCAGTATTTT
abundance: NA; v_gene: TRBV15; d_gene: TRBD1; j_gene: TRBJ2-6; CDR3aa: CATSRGGGLSGANVLTF; CDR3nt: TGTGCCACCAGCAGAGGAGGGGGCCTATCAGGGGCCAACGTCCTGACTTTC
abundance: NA; v_gene: TRBV29-1; d_gene: NA; j_gene: TRBJ1-4; CDR3aa: CSVREGREKLFF; CDR3nt: TGCAGCGTCAGGGAGGGGCGGGAAAAACTGTTTTTT
abundance: NA; v_gene: TRBV15; d_gene: NA; j_gene: TRBJ2-2; CDR3aa: CATSRDLSAGELFF; CDR3nt: TGTGCCACCAGCAGAGATCTTAGCGCCGGGGAGCTGTTTTTT
abundance: NA; v_gene: TRBV7-9; d_gene: NA; j_gene: TRBJ1-2; CDR3aa: CASSPVEGDDYGYTF; CDR3nt: TGTGCCAGCAGCCCGGTGGAAGGGGATGACTATGGCTACACCTTC
abundance: NA; v_gene: TRBV7-2; d_gene: TRBD1; j_gene: TRBJ1-2; CDR3aa: CASSTDRGLRGYTF; CDR3nt: TGTGCCAGCAGCACGGACAGGGGGCTGCGCGGCTACACCTTC
abundance: NA; v_gene: TRBV5-1; d_gene: TRBD2; j_gene: TRBJ2-2; CDR3aa: CASSLKSGANTGELFF; CDR3nt: TGCGCCAGCAGCTTGAAGAGCGGGGCAAACACCGGGGAGCTGTTTTTT
abundance: NA; v_gene: TRBV28; d_gene: TRBD1; j_gene: TRBJ1-2; CDR3aa: CASSFQGDYGYTF; CDR3nt: TGTGCCAGCAGTTTTCAGGGGGACTATGGCTACACCTTC
abundance: NA; v_gene: TRBV7-9; d_gene: NA; j_gene: TRBJ2-7; CDR3aa: CASSPTGDSYEQYF; CDR3nt: TGTGCCAGCAGCCCCACAGGAGACTCCTACGAGCAGTACTTC
abundance: NA; v_gene: TRBV4-3; d_gene: TRBD2; j_gene: TRBJ2-5; CDR3aa: CASSQVAGEVKTQYF; CDR3nt: TGCGCCAGCAGCCAAGTGGCGGGAGAAGTGAAGACCCAGTACTTC
abundance: NA; v_gene: TRBV18; d_gene: NA; j_gene: TRBJ2-7; CDR3aa: CASSPQGSYEQYF; CDR3nt: TGTGCCAGCTCACCGCAGGGAAGCTACGAGCAGTACTTC
abundance: NA; v_gene: TRBV5-1; d_gene: TRBD2; j_gene: TRBJ2-7; CDR3aa: CASSLKGRTSGSYSYEQYF; CDR3nt: TGCGCCAGCAGCTTGAAAGGTCGGACTAGCGGGAGCTACTCCTACGAGCAGTACTTC
abundance: once; v_gene: TRBV29-1; d_gene: TRBD2; j_gene: TRBJ2-7; CDR3aa: CSVVPTSVTYEQYF; CDR3nt: TGCAGCGTTGTCCCGACTAGCGTTACCTACGAGCAGTACTTC
abundance: once; v_gene: TRBV4-2; d_gene: TRBD2; j_gene: TRBJ2-3; CDR3aa: CASSQFVRAGGKTDTQYF; CDR3nt: TGTGCCAGCAGCCAATTCGTTAGGGCGGGAGGAAAAACAGATACGCAGTATTTT
abundance: NA; v_gene: TRBV25-1; d_gene: NA; j_gene: TRBJ1-2; CDR3aa: CASSGAANYGYTF; CDR3nt: TGTGCCAGCAGTGGCGCGGCGAACTATGGCTACACCTTC
abundance: once; v_gene: TRBV5-6; d_gene: TRBD1; j_gene: TRBJ1-3; CDR3aa: CASSIKTGYGNTIYF; CDR3nt: TGTGCCAGCAGCATAAAGACAGGGTACGGAAACACCATATATTTT
abundance: NA; v_gene: TRBV7-2; d_gene: NA; j_gene: TRBJ2-1; CDR3aa: CASSFRVTRGYNEQFF; CDR3nt: TGTGCCAGCAGCTTCAGGGTAACCCGTGGCTACAATGAGCAGTTCTTC
abundance: NA; v_gene: TRBV5-4; d_gene: TRBD1; j_gene: TRBJ1-6; CDR3aa: CASSRGTDSPLHF; CDR3nt: TGTGCCAGCAGCCGTGGGACAGATTCACCCCTCCACTTT
abundance: NA; v_gene: TRBV10-3; d_gene: NA; j_gene: TRBJ1-1; CDR3aa: CATQDTNTEAFF; CDR3nt: TGTGCCACCCAAGACACTAACACTGAAGCTTTCTTT
abundance: few; v_gene: TRBV9; d_gene: NA; j_gene: TRBJ1-1; CDR3aa: CASTGAVNTEAFF; CDR3nt: TGTGCCAGCACAGGGGCGGTGAACACTGAAGCTTTCTTT
abundance: NA; v_gene: TRBV9; d_gene: TRBD2; j_gene: TRBJ2-7; CDR3aa: CASSPGLAGEGVEQYF; CDR3nt: TGTGCCAGCAGCCCCGGACTAGCGGGAGAAGGAGTCGAGCAGTACTTC
abundance: NA; v_gene: TRBV4-3; d_gene: NA; j_gene: TRBJ2-6; CDR3aa: CASSQDWGGITGGANVLTF; CDR3nt: TGCGCCAGCAGCCAAGATTGGGGGGGCATAACGGGTGGGGCCAACGTCCTGACTTTC
abundance: NA; v_gene: TRBV4-2; d_gene: TRBD1; j_gene: TRBJ2-1; CDR3aa: CASSEGQGVGSYNEQFF; CDR3nt: TGTGCCAGCAGCGAAGGACAGGGGGTAGGGTCCTACAATGAGCAGTTCTTC
abundance: NA; v_gene: TRBV11-2; d_gene: NA; j_gene: TRBJ2-2; CDR3aa: CASSFNPDTGELFF; CDR3nt: TGTGCCAGCAGCTTTAACCCGGACACCGGGGAGCTGTTTTTT
abundance: NA; v_gene: TRBV11-1; d_gene: NA; j_gene: TRBJ2-1; CDR3aa: CASSSSGRGGFGEQFF; CDR3nt: TGTGCCAGCAGCTCGTCCGGGAGAGGTGGATTTGGTGAGCAGTTCTTC
abundance: NA; v_gene: TRBV5-1; d_gene: NA; j_gene: TRBJ2-1; CDR3aa: CASSLGHNEQFF; CDR3nt: TGCGCCAGCAGCTTGGGGCACAATGAGCAGTTCTTC
abundance: NA; v_gene: TRBV28; d_gene: NA; j_gene: TRBJ1-5; CDR3aa: CASSFRQDNQPQHF; CDR3nt: TGTGCCAGCAGTTTCCGACAGGACAATCAGCCCCAGCATTTT
abundance: once; v_gene: TRBV6-1; d_gene: TRBD2; j_gene: TRBJ2-1; CDR3aa: CASSGLAGAWNEQFF; CDR3nt: TGTGCCAGCAGTGGCCTAGCGGGTGCGTGGAATGAGCAGTTCTTC